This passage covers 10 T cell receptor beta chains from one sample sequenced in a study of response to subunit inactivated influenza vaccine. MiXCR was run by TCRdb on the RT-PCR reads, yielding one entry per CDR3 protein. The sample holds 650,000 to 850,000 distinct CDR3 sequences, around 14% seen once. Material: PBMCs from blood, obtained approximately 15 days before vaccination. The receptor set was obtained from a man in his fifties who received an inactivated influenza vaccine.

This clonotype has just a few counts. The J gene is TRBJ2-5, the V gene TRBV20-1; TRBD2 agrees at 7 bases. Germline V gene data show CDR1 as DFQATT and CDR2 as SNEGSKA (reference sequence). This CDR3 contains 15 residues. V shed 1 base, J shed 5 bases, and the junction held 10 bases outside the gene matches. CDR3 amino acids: CSARGGEGGSETQYF. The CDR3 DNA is TGCAGTGCTAGAGGGGGGGAGGGAGGAAGCGAGACCCAGTACTTC.

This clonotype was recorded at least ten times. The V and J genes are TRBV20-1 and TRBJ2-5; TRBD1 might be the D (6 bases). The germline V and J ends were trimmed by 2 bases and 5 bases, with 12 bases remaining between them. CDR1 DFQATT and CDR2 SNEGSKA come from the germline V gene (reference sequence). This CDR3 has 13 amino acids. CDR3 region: CSARSRGRETQYF. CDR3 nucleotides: TGCAGTGCTAGAAGCAGGGGACGTGAGACCCAGTACTTC.

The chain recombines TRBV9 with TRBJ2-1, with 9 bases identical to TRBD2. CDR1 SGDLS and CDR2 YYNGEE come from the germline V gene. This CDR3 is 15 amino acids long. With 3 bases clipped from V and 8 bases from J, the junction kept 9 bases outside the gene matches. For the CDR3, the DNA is TGTGCCAGCAGCGCTAGCGGGGCCCTCTTCCATGAGCAGTTCTTC. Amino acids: CASSASGALFHEQFF. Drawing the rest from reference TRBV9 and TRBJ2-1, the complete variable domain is DSGVTQTPKHLITATGQRVTLRCSPRSGDLSVYWYQQSLDQGLQFLIQYYNGEERAKGNILERFSAQQFPDLHSELNLSSLELGDSALYFCASSASGALFHEQFFGPGTRLTVL.

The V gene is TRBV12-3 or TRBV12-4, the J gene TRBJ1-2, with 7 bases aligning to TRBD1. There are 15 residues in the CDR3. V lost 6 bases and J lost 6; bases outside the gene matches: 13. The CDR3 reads CASSLIRGGADGYTF. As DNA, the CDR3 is TGTGCCAGCAGCCTAATTCGAGGGGGCGCGGATGGCTACACCTTC.

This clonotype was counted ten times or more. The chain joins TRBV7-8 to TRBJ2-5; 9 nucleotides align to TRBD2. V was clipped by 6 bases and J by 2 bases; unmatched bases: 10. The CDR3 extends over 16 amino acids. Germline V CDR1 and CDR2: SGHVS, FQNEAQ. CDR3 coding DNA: TGTGCCAGCAGGGTAGGGCGGGGGGGCCGGCAAGAGACCCAGTACTTC. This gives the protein CASRVGRGGRQETQYF.

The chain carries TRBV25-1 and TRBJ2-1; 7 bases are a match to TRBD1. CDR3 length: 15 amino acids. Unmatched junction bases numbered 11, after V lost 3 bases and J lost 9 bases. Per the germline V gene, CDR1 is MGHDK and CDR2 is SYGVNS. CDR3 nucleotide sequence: TGTGCCAGCAGTGATGACAGGGTCCCGGGTAGTGAGCAGTTCTTC. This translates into CASSDDRVPGSEQFF.

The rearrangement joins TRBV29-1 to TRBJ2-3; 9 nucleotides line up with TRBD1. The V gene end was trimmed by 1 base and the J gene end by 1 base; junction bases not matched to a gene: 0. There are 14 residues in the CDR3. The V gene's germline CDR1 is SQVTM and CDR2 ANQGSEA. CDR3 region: CSVEGDRGTDTQYF. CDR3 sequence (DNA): TGCAGCGTTGAAGGGGACAGGGGCACAGATACGCAGTATTTT.

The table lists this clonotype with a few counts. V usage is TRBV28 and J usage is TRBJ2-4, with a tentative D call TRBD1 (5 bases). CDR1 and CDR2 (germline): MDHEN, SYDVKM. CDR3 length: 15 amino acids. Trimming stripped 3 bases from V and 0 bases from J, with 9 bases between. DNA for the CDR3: TGTGCCAGCAGTTTCGGACACTTAGCCAAAAACATTCAGTACTTC. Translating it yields CASSFGHLAKNIQYF.

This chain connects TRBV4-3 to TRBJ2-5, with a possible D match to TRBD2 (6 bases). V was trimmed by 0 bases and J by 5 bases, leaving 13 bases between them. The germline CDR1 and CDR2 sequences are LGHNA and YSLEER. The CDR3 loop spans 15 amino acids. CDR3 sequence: CASSQEGGKWETQYF. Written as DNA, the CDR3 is TGCGCCAGCAGCCAAGAGGGCGGGAAGTGGGAGACCCAGTACTTC.

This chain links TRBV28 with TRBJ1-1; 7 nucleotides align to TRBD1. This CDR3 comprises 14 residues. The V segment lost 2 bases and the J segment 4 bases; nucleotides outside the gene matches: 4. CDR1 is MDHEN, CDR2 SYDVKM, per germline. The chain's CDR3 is CASSLPHRGTEAFF. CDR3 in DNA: TGTGCCAGCAGTTTACCCCACAGGGGCACTGAAGCTTTCTTT.